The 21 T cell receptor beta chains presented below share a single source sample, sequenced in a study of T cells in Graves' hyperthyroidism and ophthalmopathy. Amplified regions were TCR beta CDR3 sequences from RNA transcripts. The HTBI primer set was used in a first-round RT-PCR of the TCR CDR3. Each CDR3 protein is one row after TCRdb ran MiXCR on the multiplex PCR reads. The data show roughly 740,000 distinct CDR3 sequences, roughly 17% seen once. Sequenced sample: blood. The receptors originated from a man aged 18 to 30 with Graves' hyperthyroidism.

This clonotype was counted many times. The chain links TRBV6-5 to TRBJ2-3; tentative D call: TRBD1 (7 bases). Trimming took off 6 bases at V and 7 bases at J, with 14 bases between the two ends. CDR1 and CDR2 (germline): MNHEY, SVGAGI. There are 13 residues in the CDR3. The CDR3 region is CASRDSGGNTQYF. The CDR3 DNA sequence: TGTGCCAGCAGGGACTCAGGGGGGAATACGCAGTATTTT.

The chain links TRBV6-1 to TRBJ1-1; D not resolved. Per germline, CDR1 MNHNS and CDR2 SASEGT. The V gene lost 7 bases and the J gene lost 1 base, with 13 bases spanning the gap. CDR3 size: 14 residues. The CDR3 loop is CASKQEGKNTEAFF. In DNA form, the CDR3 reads TGTGCCAGCAAGCAGGAAGGGAAGAACACTGAAGCTTTCTTT.

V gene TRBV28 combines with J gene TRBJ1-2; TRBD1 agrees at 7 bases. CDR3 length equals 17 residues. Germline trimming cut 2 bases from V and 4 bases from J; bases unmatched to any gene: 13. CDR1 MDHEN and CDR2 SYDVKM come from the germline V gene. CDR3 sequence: CASSLGSRQGEFYGYTF. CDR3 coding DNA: TGTGCCAGCAGTTTAGGAAGTCGGCAGGGGGAGTTCTATGGCTACACCTTC.

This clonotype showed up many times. The CDR3 region has the DNA TGTGCCAGCCGAGACAGGGGGCTCAATGAGCAGTTCTTC. This encodes CASRDRGLNEQFF. The chain has TRBV11-3 and TRBJ2-1, with TRBD1 matching 10 bases. The CDR3 consists of 13 residues. The junction had 4 bases not matched to a gene; V was cut back by 8 bases and J by 6 bases. Germline-derived CDR1 and CDR2 are SGHNT and YENEEA.

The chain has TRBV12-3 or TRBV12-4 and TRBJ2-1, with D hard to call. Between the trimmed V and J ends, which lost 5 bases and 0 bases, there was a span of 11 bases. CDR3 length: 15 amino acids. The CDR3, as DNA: TGTGCCAGCAGTGTCCCCACTTTCTCCTACAATGAGCAGTTCTTC. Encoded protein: CASSVPTFSYNEQFF.

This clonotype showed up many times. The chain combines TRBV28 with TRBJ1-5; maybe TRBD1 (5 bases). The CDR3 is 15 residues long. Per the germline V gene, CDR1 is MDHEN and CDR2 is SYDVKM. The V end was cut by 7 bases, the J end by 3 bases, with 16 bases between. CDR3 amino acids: CASIHQGRPNQPQHF. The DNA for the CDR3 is TGTGCCAGCATCCACCAGGGTCGACCCAATCAGCCCCAGCATTTT.

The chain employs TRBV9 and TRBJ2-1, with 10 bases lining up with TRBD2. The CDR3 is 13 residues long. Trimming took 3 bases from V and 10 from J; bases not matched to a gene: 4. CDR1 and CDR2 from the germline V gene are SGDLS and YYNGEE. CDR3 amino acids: CASSAPGLAEQFF. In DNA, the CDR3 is TGTGCCAGCAGCGCCCCGGGACTAGCGGAGCAGTTCTTC.

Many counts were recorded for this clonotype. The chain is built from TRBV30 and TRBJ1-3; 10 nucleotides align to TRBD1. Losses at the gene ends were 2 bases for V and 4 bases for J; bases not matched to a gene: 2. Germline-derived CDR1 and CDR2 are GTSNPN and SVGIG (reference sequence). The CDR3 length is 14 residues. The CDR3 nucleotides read TGTGCCTGGAGTCGGACAGGGGGAGGAAACACCATATATTTT. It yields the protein CAWSRTGGGNTIYF.

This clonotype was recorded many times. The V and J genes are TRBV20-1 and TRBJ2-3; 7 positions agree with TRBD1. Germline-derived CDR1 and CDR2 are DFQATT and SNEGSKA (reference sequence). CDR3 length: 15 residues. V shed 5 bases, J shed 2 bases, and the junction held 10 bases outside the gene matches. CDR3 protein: CSAVGTEDYTDTQYF. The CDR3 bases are TGCAGTGCTGTTGGGACAGAGGATTACACAGATACGCAGTATTTT.

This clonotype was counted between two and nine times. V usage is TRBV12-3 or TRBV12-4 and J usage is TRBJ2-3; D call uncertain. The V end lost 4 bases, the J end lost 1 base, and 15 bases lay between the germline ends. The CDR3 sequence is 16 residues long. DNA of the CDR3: TGTGCCAGCAGTTCTAGTATTTCCCAGGGCACAGATACGCAGTATTTT. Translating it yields CASSSSISQGTDTQYF.

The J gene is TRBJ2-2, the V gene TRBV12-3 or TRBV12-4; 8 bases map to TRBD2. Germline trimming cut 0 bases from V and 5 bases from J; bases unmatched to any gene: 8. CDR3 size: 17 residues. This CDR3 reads CASSLAVAGPGTGELFF. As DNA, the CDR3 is TGTGCCAGCAGTTTAGCGGTAGCGGGACCGGGGACCGGGGAGCTGTTTTTT.

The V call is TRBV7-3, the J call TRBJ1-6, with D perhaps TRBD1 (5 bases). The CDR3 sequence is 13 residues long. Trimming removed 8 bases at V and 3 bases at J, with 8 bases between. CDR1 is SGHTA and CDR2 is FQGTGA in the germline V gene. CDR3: CASGDSYNSPLHF. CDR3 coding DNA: TGTGCCAGCGGCGACAGCTATAATTCACCCCTCCACTTT.

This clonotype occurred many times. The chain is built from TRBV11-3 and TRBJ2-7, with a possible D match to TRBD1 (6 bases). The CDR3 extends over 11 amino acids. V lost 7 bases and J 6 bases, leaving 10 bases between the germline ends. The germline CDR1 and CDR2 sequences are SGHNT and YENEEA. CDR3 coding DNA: TGTGCCAGCATGGAAGGGGGCGAGCAGTACTTC. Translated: CASMEGGEQYF.

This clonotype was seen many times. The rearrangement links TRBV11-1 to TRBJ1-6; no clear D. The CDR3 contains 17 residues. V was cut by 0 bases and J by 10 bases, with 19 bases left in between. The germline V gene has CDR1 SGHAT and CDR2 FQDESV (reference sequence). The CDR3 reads CASSLASSGSISSPLHF. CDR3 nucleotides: TGTGCCAGCAGCTTAGCGTCATCCGGGTCAATCTCGTCACCCCTCCACTTT. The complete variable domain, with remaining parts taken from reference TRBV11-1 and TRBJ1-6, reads EAEVAQSPRYKITEKSQAVAFWCDPISGHATLYWYRQILGQGPELLVQFQDESVVDDSQLPKDRFSAERLKGVDSTLKIQPAELGDSAMYLCASSLASSGSISSPLHFGNGTRLTVT.

The CDR3 is CASRETSHTEAFF. For the CDR3, the DNA is TGTGCCAGCAGGGAGACAAGCCACACTGAAGCTTTCTTT. This chain connects TRBV6-2 or TRBV6-3 to TRBJ1-1; D call uncertain. CDR1 MNHEY and CDR2 SVGEGT come from the germline V gene. This CDR3 is 13 amino acids long. V lost 6 bases and J 3 bases, leaving 11 bases between the germline ends.

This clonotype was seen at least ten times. CDR3 residues: CASSRGLDTEAFF. The CDR3 DNA reads as TGTGCCAGCAGTAGGGGTTTGGACACTGAAGCTTTCTTT. The V and J genes are TRBV27 and TRBJ1-1; TRBD1 might be the D (5 bases). Germline values: CDR1 MNHEY, CDR2 SMNVEV (reference sequence). V lost 5 bases, J lost 3 bases, and 10 bases lay in between. This CDR3 spans 13 amino acids.

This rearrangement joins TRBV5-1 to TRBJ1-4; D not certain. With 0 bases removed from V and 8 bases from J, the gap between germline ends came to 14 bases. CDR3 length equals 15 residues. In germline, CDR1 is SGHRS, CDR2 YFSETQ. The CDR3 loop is CASSLGLRIGEKLFF. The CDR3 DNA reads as TGCGCCAGCAGCTTGGGACTCCGGATAGGAGAAAAACTGTTTTTT.

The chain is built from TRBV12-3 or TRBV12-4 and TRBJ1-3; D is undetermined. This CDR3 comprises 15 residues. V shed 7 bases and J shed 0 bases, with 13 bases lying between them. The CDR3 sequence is CASIDRRSSGNTIYF. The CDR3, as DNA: TGTGCCAGCATTGATAGAAGGAGCTCTGGAAACACCATATATTTT.

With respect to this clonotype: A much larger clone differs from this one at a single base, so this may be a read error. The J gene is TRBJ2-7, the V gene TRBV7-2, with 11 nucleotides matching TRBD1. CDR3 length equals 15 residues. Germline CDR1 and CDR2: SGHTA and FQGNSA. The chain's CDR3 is CAGSLGTGGFDEQYF. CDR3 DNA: TGTGCCGGCAGCTTAGGGACAGGGGGTTTCGACGAGCAGTACTTC.

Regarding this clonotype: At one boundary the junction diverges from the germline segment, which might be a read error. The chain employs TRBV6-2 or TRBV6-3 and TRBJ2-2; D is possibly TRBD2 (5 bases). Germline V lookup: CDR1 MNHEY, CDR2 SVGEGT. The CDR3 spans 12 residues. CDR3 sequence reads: CAAEIGTGELSF. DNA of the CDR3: TGTGCCGCCGAAATTGGCACCGGGGAGCTGTCTTTT.

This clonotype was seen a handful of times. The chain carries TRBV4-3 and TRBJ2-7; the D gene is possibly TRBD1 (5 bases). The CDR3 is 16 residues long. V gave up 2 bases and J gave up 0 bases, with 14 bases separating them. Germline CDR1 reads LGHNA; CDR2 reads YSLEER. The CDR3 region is CASSQFPSGYSYEQYF. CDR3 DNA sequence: TGCGCCAGCAGCCAATTTCCCTCAGGGTACTCCTACGAGCAGTACTTC.